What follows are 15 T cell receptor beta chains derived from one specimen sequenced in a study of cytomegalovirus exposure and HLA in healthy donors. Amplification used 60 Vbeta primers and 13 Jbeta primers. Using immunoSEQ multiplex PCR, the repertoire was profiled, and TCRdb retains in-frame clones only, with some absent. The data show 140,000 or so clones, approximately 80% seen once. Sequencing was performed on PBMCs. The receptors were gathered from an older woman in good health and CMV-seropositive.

CDR3 sequence reads: CASSLAGLPSGNTIYF. DNA of the CDR3: TGTGCCAGCAGCCTGGCCGGACTGCCCTCTGGAAACACCATATATTTT. The chain is built from TRBV7-9 and TRBJ1-3; D is uncertain. Looked up from germline, CDR1 is SEHNR and CDR2 is FQNEAQ (reference sequence). The CDR3 is made up of 16 amino acids. Between the trimmed V and J ends, which lost 5 bases and 0 bases, there was a span of 14 bases.

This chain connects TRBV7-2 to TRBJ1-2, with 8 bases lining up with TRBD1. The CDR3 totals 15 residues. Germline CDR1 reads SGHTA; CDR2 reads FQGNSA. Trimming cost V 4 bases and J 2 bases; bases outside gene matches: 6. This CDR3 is CASSSGTGDNYGYTF. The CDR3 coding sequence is TGTGCCAGCAGCTCAGGGACAGGAGACAACTATGGCTACACCTTC.

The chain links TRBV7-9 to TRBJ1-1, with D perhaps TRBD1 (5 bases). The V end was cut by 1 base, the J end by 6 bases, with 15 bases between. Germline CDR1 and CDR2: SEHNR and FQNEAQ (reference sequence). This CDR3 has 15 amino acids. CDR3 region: CASSLVGTRQPEAFF. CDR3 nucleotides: TGTGCCAGCAGCTTAGTCGGGACTCGACAACCTGAAGCTTTCTTT.

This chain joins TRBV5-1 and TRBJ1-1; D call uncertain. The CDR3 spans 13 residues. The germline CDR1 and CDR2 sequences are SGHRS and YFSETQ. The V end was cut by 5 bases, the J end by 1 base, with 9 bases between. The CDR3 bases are TGCGCCAGCAGTCAACAGCCGAACACTGAAGCTTTCTTT. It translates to CASSQQPNTEAFF.

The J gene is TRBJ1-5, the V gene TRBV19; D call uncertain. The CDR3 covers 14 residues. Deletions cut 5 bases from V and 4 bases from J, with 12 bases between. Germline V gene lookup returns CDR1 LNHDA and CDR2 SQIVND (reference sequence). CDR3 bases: TGTGCCAGTAGTCTTAGTTCAATAAATCAGCCCCAGCATTTT. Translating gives CASSLSSINQPQHF.

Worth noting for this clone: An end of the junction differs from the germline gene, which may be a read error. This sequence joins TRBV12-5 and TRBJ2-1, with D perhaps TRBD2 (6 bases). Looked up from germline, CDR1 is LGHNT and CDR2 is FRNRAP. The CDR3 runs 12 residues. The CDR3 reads CASGSSGGRYIF. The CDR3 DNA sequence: TGTGCTAGTGGTTCTAGTGGGGGGAGGTATATCTTC.

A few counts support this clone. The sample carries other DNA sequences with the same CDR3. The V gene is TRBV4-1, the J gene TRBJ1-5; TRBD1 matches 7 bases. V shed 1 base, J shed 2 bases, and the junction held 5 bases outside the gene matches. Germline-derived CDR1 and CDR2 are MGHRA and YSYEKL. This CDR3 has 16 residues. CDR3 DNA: TGCGCCAGCAGCCAAGTTCTCGGACAGGGCAATCAGCCCCAGCATTTT. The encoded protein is CASSQVLGQGNQPQHF.

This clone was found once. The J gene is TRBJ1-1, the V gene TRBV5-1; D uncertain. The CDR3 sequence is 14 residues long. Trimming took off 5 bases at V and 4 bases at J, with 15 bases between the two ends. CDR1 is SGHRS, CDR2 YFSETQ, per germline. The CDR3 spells CASRKQTQSTEAFF. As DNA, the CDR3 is TGCGCCAGCAGGAAGCAGACACAGAGCACTGAAGCTTTCTTT. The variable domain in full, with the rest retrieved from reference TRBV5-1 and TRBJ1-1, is KAGVTQTPRYLIKTRGQQVTLSCSPISGHRSVSWYQQTPGQGLQFLFEYFSETQRNKGNFPGRFSGRQFSNSRSEMNVSTLELGDSALYLCASRKQTQSTEAFFGQGTRLTVV.

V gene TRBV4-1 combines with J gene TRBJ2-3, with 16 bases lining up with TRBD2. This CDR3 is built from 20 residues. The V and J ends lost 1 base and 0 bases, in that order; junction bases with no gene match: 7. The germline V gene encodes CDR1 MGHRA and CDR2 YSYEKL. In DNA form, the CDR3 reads TGCGCCAGCAGCCAAGGGAGGGGACTAGCGGGAGGGCCAAGCACAGATACGCAGTATTTT. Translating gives CASSQGRGLAGGPSTDTQYF.

The CDR3 DNA is TGTGCCAGCAGCGTAGTGAGTGCCGGGGAGCTGTTTTTT. Amino acids: CASSVVSAGELFF. The chain combines TRBV9 with TRBJ2-2, with no clear D. Trimming took off 0 bases at V and 6 bases at J, with 6 bases between the two ends. CDR3 length: 13 residues. Germline-derived CDR1 and CDR2 are SGDLS and YYNGEE.

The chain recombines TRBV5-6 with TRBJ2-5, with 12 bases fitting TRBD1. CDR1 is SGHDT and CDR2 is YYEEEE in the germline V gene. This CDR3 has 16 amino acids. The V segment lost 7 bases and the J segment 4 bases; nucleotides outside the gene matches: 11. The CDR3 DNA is TGTGCCAGCGGCCGGGACAGGGGGCGGTTTGGAGAGACCCAGTACTTC. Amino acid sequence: CASGRDRGRFGETQYF.

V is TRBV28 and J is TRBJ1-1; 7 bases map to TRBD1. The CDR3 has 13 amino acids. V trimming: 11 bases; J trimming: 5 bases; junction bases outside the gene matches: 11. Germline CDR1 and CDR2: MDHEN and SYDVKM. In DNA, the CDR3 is TGTGCCGCCGGCTTGGGCAGGGGGACTGAAGCTTTCTTT. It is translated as CAAGLGRGTEAFF.

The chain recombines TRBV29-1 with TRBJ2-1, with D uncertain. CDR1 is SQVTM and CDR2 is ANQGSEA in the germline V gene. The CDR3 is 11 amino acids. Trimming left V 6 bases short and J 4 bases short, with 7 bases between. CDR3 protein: CSVRWYNEQFF. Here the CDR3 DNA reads TGCAGCGTACGGTGGTACAATGAGCAGTTCTTC.

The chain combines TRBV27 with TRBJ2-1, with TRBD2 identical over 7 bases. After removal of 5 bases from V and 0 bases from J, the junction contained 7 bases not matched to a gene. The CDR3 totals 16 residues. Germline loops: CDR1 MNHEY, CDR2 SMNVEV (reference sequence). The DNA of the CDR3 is TGTGCCAGCAGTCCGATACCTAGCGGCTCCTACAATGAGCAGTTCTTC. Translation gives CASSPIPSGSYNEQFF.

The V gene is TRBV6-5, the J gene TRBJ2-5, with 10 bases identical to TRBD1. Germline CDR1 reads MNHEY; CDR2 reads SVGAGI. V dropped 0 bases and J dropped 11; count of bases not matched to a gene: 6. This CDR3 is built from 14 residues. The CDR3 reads CASSYSWTGGEQYF. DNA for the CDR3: TGTGCCAGCAGTTACTCCTGGACAGGGGGTGAGCAGTACTTC.